The 18 T cell receptor beta chains listed next were all sequenced from one sample in a study of T cell responses to AZD1222 COVID-19 vaccine (dated by TCRdb to 2020 to 2022). The library was generated by the immunoSEQ multiplex PCR assay. The source is immuneACCESS, and TCRdb retained only in-frame sequences with V and J called. Part of the clones is not carried over; for the studies checked, unresolved V genes explain less than half of this, and the remainder is unexplained. The sample table contains over 65,000 clones; only one count was recorded for 86% of them. The leading ten clones occupy roughly 7.5% of the sample. The label giving this sample's time point can be read as: baseline before first vaccination. The sequences come from peripheral blood, collected on day 0 of AZD1222 vaccination. These receptors all stem from an adult in good health.

The rearrangement links TRBV28 to TRBJ2-7; D unclear. Trimming stripped 3 bases from V and 2 bases from J, with 11 bases between. This CDR3 is 14 amino acids long. The germline V gene has CDR1 MDHEN and CDR2 SYDVKM. The CDR3 spells CASSFSPPAYEQYF. In DNA, the CDR3 is TGTGCCAGCAGTTTCTCCCCGCCAGCCTACGAGCAGTACTTC.

The V gene is TRBV6-2 or TRBV6-3, the J gene TRBJ2-7; either TRBD1 or TRBD2 may supply D (5 bases each). Germline loops: CDR1 MNHEY, CDR2 SVGEGT. The CDR3 sequence is 13 residues long. With 6 bases removed from V and 0 bases from J, the gap between germline ends came to 9 bases. The CDR3 protein is CASSRDASYEQYF. The CDR3 nucleotides read TGTGCCAGCAGCCGGGACGCCTCCTACGAGCAGTACTTC.

The chain links TRBV6-6 to TRBJ2-1, with D perhaps matching TRBD1 (5 bases). In germline, CDR1 is MNHNY, CDR2 SVGAGI (reference sequence). With 8 bases removed from V and 8 bases from J, the gap between germline ends came to 10 bases. This CDR3 contains 11 residues. DNA for the CDR3: TGTGCCAGCGGAATCAGGGATGAGCAGTTCTTC. Translation gives CASGIRDEQFF.

This clone was seen only once. The CDR3 reads CASSSRDTIHSGANVLTF. The DNA of the CDR3 is TGTGCCAGCAGCTCGCGGGACACGATACACTCTGGGGCCAACGTCCTGACTTTC. The chain uses TRBV7-6 and TRBJ2-6, with D tentatively TRBD1 or TRBD2 (6 bases each). The germline V and J ends were trimmed by 4 bases and 0 bases, with 16 bases remaining between them. Germline V gene lookup returns CDR1 SGHVS and CDR2 FNYEAQ. The CDR3 consists of 18 residues.

The CDR3 region has the DNA TGTGCCAGCAGTTTAGATGGGGGACCCTACAATGAGCAGTTCTTC. This sequence encodes CASSLDGGPYNEQFF. V and J are TRBV28 and TRBJ2-1, with D possibly being TRBD1 or TRBD2 (5 bases each). Germline assignment: CDR1 MDHEN and CDR2 SYDVKM. The CDR3 runs to 15 residues. Trimming shortened V by 2 bases and J by 2 bases, and 10 bases separated the two germline ends.

The V gene is TRBV18, the J gene TRBJ2-4; no definite D call. V lost 0 bases and J 6 bases, leaving 9 bases between the germline ends. CDR1 is KGHSH, CDR2 LQKENI, per germline. The CDR3 is 14 amino acids. CDR3 loop: CASSPPGNRNIQYF. DNA for the CDR3: TGTGCCAGCTCACCACCGGGGAATCGAAACATTCAGTACTTC.

The chain recombines TRBV28 with TRBJ1-5; D unresolved. Germline CDR1 reads MDHEN; CDR2 reads SYDVKM. Trimming left V 5 bases short and J 5 bases short, with 10 bases between. CDR3 length equals 13 residues. The DNA of the CDR3 is TGTGCCAGCAGTCGGGGATCATATCAGCCCCAGCATTTT. It yields the protein CASSRGSYQPQHF.

This clone was seen once. The genes are TRBV28 and TRBJ2-2, with D uncertain. The CDR3 totals 14 residues. V was trimmed by 1 base and J by 3 bases, leaving 6 bases between them. CDR1 and CDR2 (germline): MDHEN, SYDVKM. CDR3: CASSLSPYTGELFF. DNA of the CDR3: TGTGCCAGCAGTTTATCCCCCTACACCGGGGAGCTGTTTTTT.

This clone was recorded only once. V is TRBV28 and J is TRBJ1-5; unclear D gene. The CDR3 consists of 15 residues. The germline gives CDR1 MDHEN, CDR2 SYDVKM. The V gene lost 6 bases and the J gene lost 6 bases, with 18 bases spanning the gap. CDR3: CASRGKWGGGQPQHF. CDR3 coding DNA: TGTGCCAGCAGAGGTAAGTGGGGAGGCGGTCAGCCCCAGCATTTT.

The rearrangement joins TRBV11-2 to TRBJ2-2; the match to TRBD2 covers 8 bases. V trimming: 5 bases; J trimming: 4 bases; junction bases outside the gene matches: 6. Looked up from germline, CDR1 is SGHAT and CDR2 is FQNNGV. The CDR3 runs to 15 residues. The CDR3 DNA follows: TGTGCCAGCAGCACCGGGGGGGCGAGCACCGGGGAGCTGTTTTTT. Protein sequence: CASSTGGASTGELFF.

The chain uses TRBV3-1 (or the pseudogene TRBV3-2) and TRBJ1-3; D might be TRBD1 (5 bases). Trimming shortened V by 1 base and J by 0 bases, and 10 bases separated the two germline ends. The germline V gene has CDR1 LGHDT and CDR2 YNNKEL (reference sequence). This CDR3 has 16 amino acids. CDR3 DNA: TGTGCCAGCAGCCAAGGACAGCCTCACTCTGGAAACACCATATATTTT. Translating it yields CASSQGQPHSGNTIYF.

In its sample, this clone was seen a few times. This sequence joins TRBV5-4 and TRBJ2-4, with 8 bases matching TRBD2. Germline loops: CDR1 SGHNT, CDR2 YYREEE (reference sequence). V lost 4 bases, J lost 0 bases, and 6 bases stayed unmatched. This CDR3 is built from 16 residues. DNA of the CDR3: TGTGCCAGCAGCAGTAGCGGGGCACTAGCCAAAAACATTCAGTACTTC. Its translation is CASSSSGALAKNIQYF.

The J gene is TRBJ1-2, the V gene TRBV19; D perhaps matches TRBD1 (6 bases). CDR1 LNHDA and CDR2 SQIVND come from the germline V gene (reference sequence). This CDR3 is 15 amino acids long. Trimming shortened V by 3 bases and J by 8 bases, and 19 bases separated the two germline ends. The CDR3 DNA sequence: TGTGCCAGTAGTATCTCCCTCCGGGACAAAAGAGGCTACACCTTC. Encoded protein: CASSISLRDKRGYTF.

The chain joins TRBV19 to TRBJ1-5, with TRBD1 identical over 10 bases. Per germline, CDR1 LNHDA and CDR2 SQIVND (reference sequence). The junction had 4 bases not matched to a gene; V was cut back by 5 bases and J by 3 bases. This CDR3 has 15 residues. The CDR3 is CASSETGGVNQPQHF. CDR3 DNA sequence: TGTGCCAGTAGTGAGACAGGGGGCGTCAATCAGCCCCAGCATTTT.

The chain couples TRBV12-3 or TRBV12-4 to TRBJ1-1; TRBD1 might be the D (6 bases). This CDR3 has 12 amino acids. The V end was cut by 6 bases, the J end by 4 bases, with 9 bases between. CDR3 sequence: CASSPDSTEAFF. For the CDR3, the DNA is TGTGCCAGCAGCCCGGACAGCACTGAAGCTTTCTTT.

V and J are TRBV6-1 and TRBJ2-7; D may be TRBD1 (6 bases). Trimming shortened V by 2 bases and J by 2 bases, and 7 bases separated the two germline ends. The CDR3 loop spans 13 amino acids. Germline lookup yields CDR1 MNHNS and CDR2 SASEGT. The CDR3 spells CASSERGTYEQYF. In nucleotides, the CDR3 is TGTGCCAGCAGTGAAAGGGGGACCTACGAGCAGTACTTC.

The chain employs TRBV3-1 (or the pseudogene TRBV3-2) and TRBJ2-5; TRBD2 matches 8 bases. The CDR3 runs to 14 residues. The junction had 6 bases not matched to a gene; V was cut back by 4 bases and J by 5 bases. CDR1 is LGHDT, CDR2 YNNKEL, per germline (reference sequence). Here the CDR3 reads CASSPGTSFETQYF. As DNA, the CDR3 is TGTGCCAGCAGCCCAGGGACTAGTTTCGAGACCCAGTACTTC.

The chain couples TRBV10-3 to TRBJ1-6; TRBD1 aligns across 9 bases. V lost 2 bases, J lost 7 bases, and 6 bases stayed unmatched. The length of the CDR3 is 16 residues. Germline CDR1 and CDR2: ENHRY and SYGVKD. The CDR3: CAISEQDRGGNSPLHF. The CDR3 DNA follows: TGTGCCATCAGTGAGCAGGACAGGGGTGGAAATTCACCCCTCCACTTT.